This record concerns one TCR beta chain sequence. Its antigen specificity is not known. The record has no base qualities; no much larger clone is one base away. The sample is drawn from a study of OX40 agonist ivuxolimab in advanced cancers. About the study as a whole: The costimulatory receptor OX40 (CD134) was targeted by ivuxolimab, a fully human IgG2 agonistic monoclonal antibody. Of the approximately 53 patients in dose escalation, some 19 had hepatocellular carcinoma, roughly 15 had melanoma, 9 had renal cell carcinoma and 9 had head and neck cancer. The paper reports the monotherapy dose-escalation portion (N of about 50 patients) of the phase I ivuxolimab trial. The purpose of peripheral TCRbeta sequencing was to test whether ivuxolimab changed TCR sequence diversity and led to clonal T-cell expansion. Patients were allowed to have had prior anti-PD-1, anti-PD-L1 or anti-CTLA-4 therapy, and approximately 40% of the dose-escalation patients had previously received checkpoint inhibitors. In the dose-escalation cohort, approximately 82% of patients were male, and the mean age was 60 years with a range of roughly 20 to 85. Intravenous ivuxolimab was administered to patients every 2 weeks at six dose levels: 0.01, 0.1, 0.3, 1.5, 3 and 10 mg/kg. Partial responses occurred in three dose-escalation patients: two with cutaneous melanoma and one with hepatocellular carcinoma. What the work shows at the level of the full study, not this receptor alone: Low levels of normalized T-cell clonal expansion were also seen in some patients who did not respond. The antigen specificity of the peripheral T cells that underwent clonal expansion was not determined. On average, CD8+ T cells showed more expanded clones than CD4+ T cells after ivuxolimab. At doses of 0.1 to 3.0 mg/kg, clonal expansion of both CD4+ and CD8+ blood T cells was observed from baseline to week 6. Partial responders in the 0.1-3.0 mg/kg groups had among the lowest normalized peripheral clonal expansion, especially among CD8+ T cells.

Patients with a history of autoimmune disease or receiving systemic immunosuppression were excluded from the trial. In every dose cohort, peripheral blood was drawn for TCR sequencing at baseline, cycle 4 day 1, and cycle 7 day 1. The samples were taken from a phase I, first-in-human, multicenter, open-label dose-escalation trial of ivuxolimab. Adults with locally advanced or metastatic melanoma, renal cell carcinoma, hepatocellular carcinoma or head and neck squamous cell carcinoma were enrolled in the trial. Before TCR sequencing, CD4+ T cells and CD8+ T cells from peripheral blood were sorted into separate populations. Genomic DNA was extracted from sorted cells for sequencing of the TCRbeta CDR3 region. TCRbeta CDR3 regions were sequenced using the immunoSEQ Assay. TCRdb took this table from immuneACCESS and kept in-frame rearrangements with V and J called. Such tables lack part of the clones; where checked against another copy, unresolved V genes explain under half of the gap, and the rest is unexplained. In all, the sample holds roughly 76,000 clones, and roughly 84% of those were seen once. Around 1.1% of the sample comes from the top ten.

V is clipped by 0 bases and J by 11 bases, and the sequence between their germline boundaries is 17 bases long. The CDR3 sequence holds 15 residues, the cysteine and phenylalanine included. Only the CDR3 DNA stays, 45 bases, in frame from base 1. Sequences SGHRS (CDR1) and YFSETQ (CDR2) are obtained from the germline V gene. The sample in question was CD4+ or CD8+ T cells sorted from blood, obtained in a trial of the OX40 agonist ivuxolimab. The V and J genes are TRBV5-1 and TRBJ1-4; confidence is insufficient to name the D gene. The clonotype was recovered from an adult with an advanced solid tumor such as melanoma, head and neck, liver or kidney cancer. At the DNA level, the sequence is TGCGCCAGCAGCTTGGCCGAAGGGAGGGTTGACAAACTGTTTTTT. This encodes CASSLAEGRVDKLFF.